The 30 T cell receptor beta chains in this list originate from one sample, sequenced in a study of graft-versus-host responses after intestinal transplantation. These TCRs are of unknown antigen specificity. The data were produced by immunoSEQ multiplex PCR, yet TCRdb's version contains in-frame clones alone and is incomplete. The top ten clones hold about 0.18% of a sample with 80,000 to 100,000 clones, roughly 89% of them seen once. The material was unstimulated CD4+ T cells sorted from spleen or lymph node cells, obtained before transplant. These receptors all stem from a human donor who was the organ donor for an intestinal transplant.

The chain is built from TRBV19 and TRBJ2-5; no definite D call. Germline V gene sequence: CDR1 LNHDA, CDR2 SQIVND (reference sequence). The CDR3 totals 13 residues. The V and J ends lost 3 bases and 1 base respectively, with 6 bases between them. CDR3 bases: TGTGCCAGTAGTATTGCGGTCCAAGAGACCCAGTACTTC. This encodes CASSIAVQETQYF.

The chain couples TRBV7-9 to TRBJ2-1; no clear D gene. This CDR3 comprises 11 residues. CDR1 SEHNR and CDR2 FQNEAQ come from the germline V gene (reference sequence). Trimming stripped 4 bases from V and 5 bases from J, with 3 bases between. CDR3 DNA: TGTGCCAGCAGCTCTAACAATGAGCAGTTCTTC. Protein: CASSSNNEQFF.

The rearrangement links TRBV4-3 to TRBJ2-1; 11 nucleotides line up with TRBD1. Germline trimming cut 4 bases from V and 6 bases from J; bases unmatched to any gene: 8. This CDR3 region has 16 residues. CDR1 and CDR2 from the germline V gene are LGHNA and YSLEER. CDR3 sequence (DNA): TGCGCCAGCAGCCTCAGCGGGACAGGGGGGCCCAATGAGCAGTTCTTC. Its protein product is CASSLSGTGGPNEQFF.

The chain joins TRBV19 to TRBJ1-1, with 9 bases that match TRBD1. Germline V gene sequence: CDR1 LNHDA, CDR2 SQIVND (reference sequence). The V and J ends lost 3 bases and 11 bases, in that order; junction bases with no gene match: 10. The CDR3 is made up of 14 amino acids. CDR3 DNA sequence: TGTGCCAGTAGTATTCGTGGACAGGGGCGGTGGGCTTTCTTT. It specifies CASSIRGQGRWAFF.

The rearrangement uses TRBV5-6 and TRBJ2-7; TRBD1 agrees at 10 bases. Germline assignment: CDR1 SGHDT and CDR2 YYEEEE. With 4 bases clipped from V and 3 bases from J, the junction kept 7 bases outside the gene matches. The CDR3 has 15 amino acids. The CDR3 coding sequence is TGTGCCAGCAGCCTACCGGGACAGGGGTACTACGAGCAGTACTTC. Translated: CASSLPGQGYYEQYF. The full variable domain, completed using reference TRBV5-6 and TRBJ2-7, is DAGVTQSPTHLIKTRGQQVTLRCSPKSGHDTVSWYQQALGQGPQFIFQYYEEEERQRGNFPDRFSGHQFPNYSSELNVNALLLGDSALYLCASSLPGQGYYEQYFGPGTRLTVT.

To note about this clone: This same CDR3 is encoded by further DNA sequences in the sample. The chain combines TRBV7-2 with TRBJ2-7; 7 positions match TRBD2. The CDR3 consists of 14 residues. Germline V lookup: CDR1 SGHTA, CDR2 FQGNSA. With 0 bases clipped from V and 4 bases from J, the junction kept 3 bases outside the gene matches. The CDR3 DNA is TGTGCCAGCAGCTTAGCGGGGGGGAGATACGAGCAGTACTTC. It codes for CASSLAGGRYEQYF.

The CDR3 here is CASSLVGASNEKLFF. CDR3 in DNA: TGTGCCAGCAGCTTGGTGGGGGCCTCCAATGAAAAACTGTTTTTT. This chain joins TRBV5-6 and TRBJ1-4, with D possibly being TRBD1 (6 bases). The CDR3 runs 15 residues. Trimming stripped 0 bases from V and 5 bases from J, with 11 bases between. The germline V gene encodes CDR1 SGHDT and CDR2 YYEEEE.

This clone is a singleton in its sample. This chain connects TRBV7-2 to TRBJ1-2; no clear D gene. The CDR3 totals 14 residues. CDR1 is SGHTA and CDR2 is FQGNSA in the germline V gene. V was cut by 1 base and J by 8 bases, with 14 bases left in between. The CDR3 DNA reads as TGTGCCAGCAGCTTAGTACTCAAAGGAGGGGGCTACACCTTC. Protein: CASSLVLKGGGYTF.

This clone has only a few counts. The chain uses TRBV21-1 and TRBJ1-1; TRBD1 reflects the table's D call only, with no check against the DNA. TRBV21-1 is described as a pseudogene. CDR3 length: 17 residues. In nucleotides, the CDR3 is TGTGCCAGCAGCAAAGGAGGACAGGGGTCGCCGAACACTGAAGCTTTCTTT. Residues: CASSKGGQGSPNTEAFF.

This clone was picked up one time. The chain recombines TRBV30 with TRBJ2-7, with 8 positions matching TRBD2. The CDR3 loop spans 14 amino acids. Unmatched junction bases numbered 7, after V lost 4 bases and J lost 2 bases. CDR1 is GTSNPN, CDR2 SVGIG, per germline (reference sequence). The CDR3 here is CAWKRGGGPYEQYF. DNA for the CDR3: TGTGCCTGGAAGCGGGGCGGGGGGCCCTACGAGCAGTACTTC.

This rearrangement joins TRBV6-5 to TRBJ1-2; 7 bases are shared with TRBD1. Germline V gives CDR1 MNHEY, CDR2 SVGAGI. The CDR3 consists of 13 residues. V shed 8 bases and J 5 bases; nucleotides not matched to a gene: 8. CDR3 DNA sequence: TGTGCCAGCGGAGGGGACAGAGTATATGGCTACACCTTC. Amino acids: CASGGDRVYGYTF.

The chain has TRBV27 and TRBJ1-1; 8 bases align to TRBD1. V lost 6 bases and J lost 0; bases outside the gene matches: 9. The CDR3 totals 16 residues. The germline V gene has CDR1 MNHEY and CDR2 SMNVEV (reference sequence). In DNA form, the CDR3 reads TGTGCCAGCAGGTCCCCAGGGGGCGTAATGAACACTGAAGCTTTCTTT. It specifies CASRSPGGVMNTEAFF.

V and J are TRBV19 and TRBJ2-2; 9 positions match TRBD1. The CDR3 runs 15 residues. V shed 6 bases and J 6 bases; nucleotides not matched to a gene: 8. The germline CDR1 and CDR2 sequences are LNHDA and SQIVND (reference sequence). CDR3 nucleotides: TGTGCCAGTAGCCGTGACAGGGGGAGGGCCGGGGAGCTGTTTTTT. Its protein product is CASSRDRGRAGELFF.

CDR3 residues: CASSQDYRGIYEQYF. The CDR3, as DNA: TGCGCCAGCAGCCAAGATTACAGGGGGATATACGAGCAGTACTTC. The rearrangement links TRBV4-3 to TRBJ2-7; 8 nucleotides match TRBD1. The length of the CDR3 is 15 residues. Losses at the gene ends were 0 bases for V and 4 bases for J; bases not matched to a gene: 5. Germline V gene sequence: CDR1 LGHNA, CDR2 YSLEER.

The chain links TRBV11-1 to TRBJ2-5; 8 bases map to TRBD2. The V gene end was trimmed by 5 bases and the J gene end by 4 bases; junction bases not matched to a gene: 6. The V gene's germline CDR1 is SGHAT and CDR2 FQDESV (reference sequence). This CDR3 comprises 14 residues. Written as DNA, the CDR3 is TGTGCCAGCAGCAAGCGGGGGCTCGGAGAGACCCAGTACTTC. Protein: CASSKRGLGETQYF.

The rearrangement uses TRBV5-4 and TRBJ1-2; 9 nucleotides agree with TRBD1. The CDR3 is 17 residues long. The ends lost 0 bases at V and 8 bases at J; junction bases unmatched: 14. Looked up from germline, CDR1 is SGHNT and CDR2 is YYREEE (reference sequence). The CDR3, as DNA: TGTGCCAGCAGCTTGGGGGCCCCCGGGACAGGGTTCGGGGGCTACACCTTC. Translating it yields CASSLGAPGTGFGGYTF. The full variable domain, in which reference TRBV5-4 and TRBJ1-2 provide the parts outside the CDR3, is ETGVTQSPTHLIKTRGQQVTLRCSSQSGHNTVSWYQQALGQGPQFIFQYYREEENGRGNFPPRFSGLQFPNYSSELNVNALELDDSALYLCASSLGAPGTGFGGYTFGSGTRLTVV.

This chain links TRBV29-1 with TRBJ2-5; 7 bases are shared with TRBD2. Germline values: CDR1 SQVTM, CDR2 ANQGSEA. Germline trimming cut 0 bases from V and 4 bases from J; bases unmatched to any gene: 2. The CDR3 covers 13 residues. The CDR3 here is CSVEEGGGETQYF. Written as DNA, the CDR3 is TGCAGCGTTGAAGAGGGGGGGGGAGAGACCCAGTACTTC.

The chain is built from TRBV28 and TRBJ1-6, with 10 bases identical to TRBD1. The germline V gene encodes CDR1 MDHEN and CDR2 SYDVKM. The junction had 1 base not matched to a gene; V was cut back by 8 bases and J by 9 bases. This CDR3 is 12 amino acids long. The CDR3 DNA reads TGTGCCAGCGGGACAGGGGTTTCACCCCTCCACTTT. It yields the protein CASGTGVSPLHF.

The V gene is TRBV7-2, the J gene TRBJ2-7; 7 bases agree with TRBD2. V gave up 3 bases and J gave up 2 bases; unmatched junction bases: 4. This CDR3 contains 14 residues. Per the germline V gene, CDR1 is SGHTA and CDR2 is FQGNSA. The CDR3 sequence is CASSLPGGTYEQYF. The CDR3 DNA follows: TGTGCCAGCAGCTTGCCGGGAGGAACCTACGAGCAGTACTTC.

This sequence joins TRBV5-8 and TRBJ2-7; no clear D gene. CDR1 and CDR2 from the germline V gene are SGHTS and YDEGEE. Trimming left V 0 bases short and J 2 bases short, with 12 bases between. This CDR3 has 15 residues. The CDR3 sequence: CASSLGHLITYEQYF. CDR3 in DNA: TGTGCCAGCAGCTTGGGACACCTTATTACCTACGAGCAGTACTTC.

This chain uses TRBV2 with TRBJ2-5; D uncertain. Germline V gives CDR1 SNHLY, CDR2 FYNNEI. V was clipped by 6 bases and J by 0 bases, with 5 bases between them. The CDR3 consists of 12 residues. The CDR3 DNA is TGTGCCAGCAGGGCAGACCAAGAGACCCAGTACTTC. It specifies CASRADQETQYF.

CDR3 in amino acids: CASGLGQGAFYSNQPQHF. The CDR3 DNA sequence: TGTGCCAGCGGTCTCGGACAGGGGGCCTTTTATAGCAATCAGCCCCAGCATTTT. The chain recombines TRBV27 with TRBJ1-5, with TRBD1 matching 11 bases. There are 18 residues in the CDR3. Germline V CDR1 and CDR2: MNHEY, SMNVEV (reference sequence). The J segment lost 0 bases and the V segment lost 8 bases, leaving 12 bases of the junction unmatched.

The rearrangement joins TRBV19 to TRBJ2-7; D gene unclear. The CDR3 is made up of 15 amino acids. Trimming took 3 bases from V and 0 from J, leaving 12 bases between them. Per the germline V gene, CDR1 is LNHDA and CDR2 is SQIVND (reference sequence). In DNA, the CDR3 is TGTGCCAGTAGTATTATTGGGCAGAGCTCCTACGAGCAGTACTTC. This encodes CASSIIGQSSYEQYF.

V gene TRBV27 combines with J gene TRBJ2-1; D gene ambiguous. CDR1 is MNHEY, CDR2 SMNVEV, per germline (reference sequence). The CDR3 runs 18 residues. V shed 0 bases and J shed 4 bases, with 19 bases lying between them. Here the CDR3 DNA reads TGTGCCAGCAGTTTATCTCTCCTATCAGGTCCACTTTACAATGAGCAGTTCTTC. Translating it yields CASSLSLLSGPLYNEQFF.

The V call is TRBV6-6, the J call TRBJ2-7, with 7 positions matching TRBD2. The J segment lost 1 base and the V segment lost 4 bases, leaving 10 bases of the junction unmatched. Germline-derived CDR1 and CDR2 are MNHNY and SVGAGI (reference sequence). The CDR3 extends over 16 amino acids. The CDR3 is CASSLGLQRVSYEQYF. CDR3 nucleotide sequence: TGTGCCAGCAGTTTGGGACTACAGAGAGTATCCTACGAGCAGTACTTC.

V usage is TRBV7-9 and J usage is TRBJ2-3; 12 bases fit TRBD2. This CDR3 region has 17 residues. V dropped 5 bases and J dropped 2; count of bases not matched to a gene: 8. Germline CDR1 is SEHNR and CDR2 is FQNEAQ (reference sequence). CDR3 residues: CASSLGTSGFHTDTQYF. The CDR3 DNA reads as TGTGCCAGCAGCCTCGGGACTAGCGGGTTTCACACAGATACGCAGTATTTT.

The V gene is TRBV30, the J gene TRBJ2-1, with D hard to call. V lost 8 bases and J lost 4, with 12 bases in between. Germline loops: CDR1 GTSNPN, CDR2 SVGIG (reference sequence). The CDR3 is 12 amino acids. CDR3: CARSELYNEQFF. The DNA of the CDR3 is TGTGCCCGTTCCGAACTTTACAATGAGCAGTTCTTC. Drawing the rest from reference TRBV30 and TRBJ2-1, the complete variable domain is SQTIHQWPATLVQPVGSPLSLECTVEGTSNPNLYWYRQAAGRGLQLLFYSVGIGQISSEVPQNLSASRPQDRQFILSSKKLLLSDSGFYLCARSELYNEQFFGPGTRLTVL.

The count of this clone is one. This rearrangement joins TRBV27 to TRBJ1-6; the D is unclear. The CDR3 length is 14 residues. Trimming removed 2 bases from V and 0 bases from J, with 2 bases in between. From germline, CDR1 is MNHEY and CDR2 SMNVEV (reference sequence). The CDR3 coding sequence is TGTGCCAGCAGTTTACACTCCTATAATTCACCCCTCCACTTT. Amino acids: CASSLHSYNSPLHF.

This sequence joins TRBV4-1 and TRBJ2-3, with 10 positions matching TRBD2. The CDR3 is made up of 15 amino acids. J gave up 11 bases and V 1 base, and 9 bases lay outside the gene matches. Per the germline V gene, CDR1 is MGHRA and CDR2 is YSYEKL. The CDR3 loop reads CASSQVELAGSLQYF. The CDR3 DNA reads TGCGCCAGCAGCCAAGTGGAACTAGCGGGGTCTTTGCAGTATTTT.

The chain uses TRBV11-2 and TRBJ2-7; D might be TRBD1 (6 bases). Germline V gene data show CDR1 as SGHAT and CDR2 as FQNNGV. The germline V and J ends were trimmed by 5 bases and 0 bases, with 11 bases remaining between them. This CDR3 has 14 amino acids. The CDR3 sequence is CASSDRDISYEQYF. As DNA, the CDR3 is TGTGCCAGCAGCGACCGGGACATCTCCTACGAGCAGTACTTC. The entire variable domain, with the rest obtained from reference TRBV11-2 and TRBJ2-7, is as follows: EAGVAQSPRYKIIEKRQSVAFWCNPISGHATLYWYQQILGQGPKLLIQFQNNGVVDDSQLPKDRFSAERLKGVDSTLKIQPAKLEDSAVYLCASSDRDISYEQYFGPGTRLTVT.